The 29 T cell receptor beta chains reported below all come from one sample, sequenced in a study of shared clonotypes between healthy human individuals. Libraries were prepared by immunoSEQ multiplex PCR; TCRdb keeps only in-frame clonotypes and omits some of them. The table shows some 900,000 clones, with over 60% occurring only once. Specimen: memory CD4+ T cells sorted from blood. The subset was: CD45RA-negative fraction. These TCRs come from a man aged 18 to 35 in good health.

This clone was seen just once. V and J are TRBV7-9 and TRBJ2-5, with D unclear. The assigned J gene may be wrong: the sequence end matches TRBJ2-7 better. The CDR3 loop spans 14 amino acids. Germline CDR1 is SEHNR and CDR2 is FQNEAQ (reference sequence). The CDR3 reads CASSLEGSTYEQYF. CDR3 nucleotide sequence: TGTGCCAGCAGCTTAGAGGGCTCAACCTACGAGCAGTACTTC.

This clone was counted a single time. This chain links TRBV6-4 with TRBJ1-1; D uncertain. Germline CDR1 is MRHNA and CDR2 is SNTAGT. V dropped 4 bases and J dropped 1 base, with 7 bases sitting between them. The CDR3 spans 13 residues. The CDR3 nucleotides read TGTGCCAGCAGTGCTATGGGGAACACTGAAGCTTTCTTT. Protein sequence: CASSAMGNTEAFF.

In regard to this clone: Its ends do not fully match the called genes, so a read error is possible. This chain connects TRBV11-1 to TRBJ2-5; 7 bases match TRBD1. This CDR3 is built from 15 residues. Per the germline V gene, CDR1 is SGHAT and CDR2 is FQDESV (reference sequence). CDR3 loop: CASSLGTAKQETQYF. DNA for the CDR3: TGTGCCAGCAGTTTAGGGACAGCCAAACAAGAGACCCAGTACTTC.

This chain joins TRBV19 and TRBJ2-3; 8 bases match TRBD2. CDR3 length: 14 amino acids. V lost 3 bases, J lost 5 bases, and 4 bases stayed unmatched. CDR1 LNHDA and CDR2 SQIVND come from the germline V gene (reference sequence). The CDR3 coding sequence is TGTGCCAGTAGTATTAGCGGGACCCAAGATACGCAGTATTTT. Protein sequence: CASSISGTQDTQYF.

J is TRBJ2-3 and V is TRBV29-1; no clear D gene. The V and J ends lost 4 bases and 1 base respectively, with 12 bases between them. The germline gives CDR1 SQVTM, CDR2 ANQGSEA. The CDR3 has 14 residues. The CDR3 protein is CSVAPNFGTDTQYF. CDR3 coding DNA: TGCAGCGTTGCGCCCAATTTTGGCACAGATACGCAGTATTTT.

The J gene is TRBJ2-3, the V gene TRBV5-6; 13 bases match TRBD2. The CDR3 is made up of 18 amino acids. Per germline, CDR1 SGHDT and CDR2 YYEEEE. J was trimmed by 0 bases and V by 4 bases; bases with no gene match: 8. CDR3 residues: CASSPGLAGKPSTDTQYF. The CDR3 DNA sequence: TGTGCCAGCAGCCCGGGACTAGCGGGGAAACCTAGCACAGATACGCAGTATTTT. The full variable domain, with the rest looked up from reference TRBV5-6 and TRBJ2-3, is DAGVTQSPTHLIKTRGQQVTLRCSPKSGHDTVSWYQQALGQGPQFIFQYYEEEERQRGNFPDRFSGHQFPNYSSELNVNALLLGDSALYLCASSPGLAGKPSTDTQYFGPGTRLTVL.

This clone was seen a handful of times. V is TRBV10-1 and J is TRBJ2-7; 8 nucleotides line up with TRBD1. Germline-derived CDR1 and CDR2 are WNHNN and SYGVQD (reference sequence). J gave up 2 bases and V 6 bases, and 18 bases lay outside the gene matches. The CDR3 contains 18 residues. The CDR3 reads CASRGKGCRDRLTYEQYF. The DNA for the CDR3 is TGCGCCAGCAGAGGTAAGGGATGCCGGGACAGGCTTACCTACGAGCAGTACTTC.

V gene TRBV7-9 combines with J gene TRBJ2-3, with D possibly matching TRBD1 (6 bases). The CDR3 covers 14 residues. Germline-derived CDR1 and CDR2 are SEHNR and FQNEAQ (reference sequence). V lost 3 bases and J 2 bases, leaving 9 bases between the germline ends. The CDR3 region has the DNA TGTGCCAGCAGCTTTAGGGGGATCACAGATACGCAGTATTTT. Residues: CASSFRGITDTQYF. Drawing the rest from reference TRBV7-9 and TRBJ2-3, the complete variable domain is DTGVSQNPRHKITKRGQNVTFRCDPISEHNRLYWYRQTLGQGPEFLTYFQNEAQLEKSRLLSDRFSAERPKGSFSTLEIQRTEQGDSAMYLCASSFRGITDTQYFGPGTRLTVL.

As for this clone: Other DNA sequences within the sample encode an identical CDR3. The rearrangement links TRBV6-5 to TRBJ2-2; D tentatively fits TRBD1 or TRBD2 (5 bases each). The V end lost 6 bases, the J end lost 6 bases, and 8 bases lay between the germline ends. The CDR3 loop spans 12 amino acids. Germline V CDR1 and CDR2: MNHEY, SVGAGI. The CDR3 spells CASSRGAGELFF. The CDR3 DNA is TGTGCCAGCAGCAGAGGGGCCGGGGAGCTGTTTTTT.

The chain has TRBV10-3 and TRBJ1-1; D call uncertain. V was trimmed by 5 bases and J by 1 base, leaving 8 bases between them. There are 13 residues in the CDR3. Looked up from germline, CDR1 is ENHRY and CDR2 is SYGVKD. CDR3 residues: CAISSLPNTEAFF. CDR3 bases: TGTGCCATCAGTTCTCTACCGAACACTGAAGCTTTCTTT.

This clone showed up just once. The rearrangement links TRBV5-4 to TRBJ2-2; D is uncertain. The CDR3 loop spans 17 amino acids. In germline, CDR1 is SGHNT, CDR2 YYREEE (reference sequence). Trimming cost V 0 bases and J 0 bases, with 12 bases left between them. The CDR3 DNA follows: TGTGCCAGCAGCTTGGATGGGGTAGGCTCGAACACCGGGGAGCTGTTTTTT. The encoded protein is CASSLDGVGSNTGELFF.

V is TRBV20-1 and J is TRBJ2-7; TRBD2 agrees at 8 bases. This CDR3 comprises 11 residues. CDR1 DFQATT and CDR2 SNEGSKA come from the germline V gene (reference sequence). With V trimmed by 4 bases and J by 6 bases, 2 bases remained unmatched. The CDR3 DNA follows: TGCAGTGCTACCCGGGGGGGCGAGCAGTACTTC. It translates to CSATRGGEQYF.

Turning to this clone: Other DNA sequences in the same sample also yield this CDR3. This chain uses TRBV7-2 with TRBJ2-7, with 8 bases that match TRBD2. The germline gives CDR1 SGHTA, CDR2 FQGNSA. This CDR3 is 15 amino acids long. Losses at the gene ends were 1 base for V and 2 bases for J; bases not matched to a gene: 4. CDR3 in amino acids: CASSLVAGGTYEQYF. As DNA, the CDR3 is TGTGCCAGCAGCTTAGTTGCGGGAGGTACCTACGAGCAGTACTTC. Full variable domain (rest looked up from reference TRBV7-2 and TRBJ2-7): GAGVSQSPSNKVTEKGKDVELRCDPISGHTALYWYRQSLGQGLEFLIYFQGNSAPDKSGLPSDRFSAERTGGSVSTLTIQRTQQEDSAVYLCASSLVAGGTYEQYFGPGTRLTVT.

This clone was counted a single time. The gene calls are TRBV6-6 and TRBJ2-7; D might be TRBD2 (6 bases). This CDR3 has 14 amino acids. V was shortened by 6 bases and J by 6 bases, with 18 bases between the two germline ends. Per the germline V gene, CDR1 is MNHNY and CDR2 is SVGAGI (reference sequence). The CDR3 DNA follows: TGTGCCAGCAGCCTTGGGCCGGGACTCTCCGAGCAGTACTTC. Protein sequence: CASSLGPGLSEQYF.

This chain links TRBV25-1 with TRBJ2-3; possibly TRBD2 for D (6 bases). CDR3 length equals 12 residues. Per the germline V gene, CDR1 is MGHDK and CDR2 is SYGVNS. Deletions cut 5 bases from V and 6 bases from J, with 9 bases between. This chain's CDR3 is CASSSRGDTQYF. The CDR3 region has the DNA TGTGCCAGCAGTTCTCGGGGGGATACGCAGTATTTT.

V is TRBV30 and J is TRBJ1-6; D remains unclear. The CDR3 consists of 14 residues. Germline CDR1 reads GTSNPN; CDR2 reads SVGIG (reference sequence). Trimming cost V 5 bases and J 0 bases, with 8 bases left between them. The CDR3 sequence is CAWGRSSYNSPLHF. In DNA form, the CDR3 reads TGTGCCTGGGGCCGGAGCTCCTATAATTCACCCCTCCACTTT.

The V and J genes are TRBV27 and TRBJ2-1, with TRBD2 matching over 7 bases. The ends lost 3 bases at V and 1 base at J; junction bases unmatched: 3. The CDR3 spans 15 residues. CDR1 is MNHEY and CDR2 is SMNVEV in the germline V gene (reference sequence). CDR3 DNA: TGTGCCAGCAGTTTTCAGGGAGGGTCCTACAATGAGCAGTTCTTC. Amino acids: CASSFQGGSYNEQFF.

As concerns this clone: The same CDR3 also results from other DNA sequences found in this sample. The chain joins TRBV7-9 to TRBJ2-5, with D perhaps TRBD1 (5 bases). The V end lost 1 base, the J end lost 2 bases, and 5 bases lay between the germline ends. Germline V lookup: CDR1 SEHNR, CDR2 FQNEAQ (reference sequence). The CDR3 spans 13 residues. The CDR3 nucleotides are TGTGCCAGCAGCTTAGGACAGCAAGAGACCCAGTACTTC. It translates to CASSLGQQETQYF.

About this clone itself: The same CDR3 also results from other DNA sequences found in this sample. In nucleotides, the CDR3 is TGTGCCAGCAGTTCGACAGGGACTGAAGCTTTCTTT. Translated, it gives CASSSTGTEAFF. This sequence joins TRBV6-5 and TRBJ1-1, with 7 bases matching TRBD1. CDR1 MNHEY and CDR2 SVGAGI come from the germline V gene. The length of the CDR3 is 12 residues. The J segment lost 5 bases and the V segment lost 4 bases, leaving 1 base of the junction unmatched.

The sample holds a few counts of this clone. The chain is built from TRBV6-5 and TRBJ1-3; no clear D. The V end was cut by 5 bases, the J end by 4 bases, with 15 bases between. The CDR3 runs 15 residues. Germline V CDR1 and CDR2: MNHEY, SVGAGI. In nucleotides, the CDR3 is TGTGCCAGCAGTACGAACCGGGCAAGCGGAAACACCATATATTTT. It yields the protein CASSTNRASGNTIYF.

This clone was detected only once. The chain couples TRBV5-1 to TRBJ2-1; D unclear. CDR3 size: 15 residues. Germline CDR1 SGHRS, CDR2 YFSETQ. Trimming cost V 2 bases and J 5 bases, with 14 bases left between them. The CDR3 loop reads CASSLMGSRHNEQFF. CDR3 nucleotides: TGCGCCAGCAGCTTAATGGGCAGCCGCCACAATGAGCAGTTCTTC.

V and J are TRBV5-4 and TRBJ2-1; a possible D gene is TRBD1 (6 bases). The CDR3 has 15 amino acids. Germline CDR1 and CDR2: SGHNT and YYREEE (reference sequence). Deletions cut 0 bases from V and 7 bases from J, with 14 bases between. The CDR3 nucleotides read TGTGCCAGCAGCTTGGCAGGGGCCGTTGGGAATGAGCAGTTCTTC. Its protein product is CASSLAGAVGNEQFF.

The chain joins TRBV6-6 to TRBJ2-7, with 11 bases lining up with TRBD2. V dropped 4 bases and J dropped 2; count of bases not matched to a gene: 4. CDR1 is MNHNY, CDR2 SVGAGI, per germline (reference sequence). The CDR3 sequence is 15 residues long. The CDR3 loop reads CASSSFSGGAYEQYF. CDR3 bases: TGTGCCAGCAGTTCCTTTAGCGGGGGGGCCTACGAGCAGTACTTC.

V and J are TRBV5-1 and TRBJ2-7; TRBD2 aligns across 16 bases. The CDR3 is 16 amino acids. V gave up 4 bases and J gave up 5 bases; unmatched junction bases: 6. Germline CDR1 and CDR2: SGHRS and YFSETQ. CDR3 in DNA: TGCGCCAGCAGCGCAGGGACTAGCGGGAGGGCCCACGAGCAGTACTTC. This translates into CASSAGTSGRAHEQYF.

This chain links TRBV7-9 with TRBJ2-1; D gene ambiguous. V lost 5 bases, J lost 8 bases, and 10 bases lay in between. Germline V lookup: CDR1 SEHNR, CDR2 FQNEAQ (reference sequence). CDR3 length equals 12 residues. CDR3 sequence (DNA): TGTGCCAGCAGCCTTGCAGTTTATGAGCAGTTCTTC. This encodes CASSLAVYEQFF. Based on the CDR3 plus reference TRBV7-9 and TRBJ2-1, the full variable domain is DTGVSQNPRHKITKRGQNVTFRCDPISEHNRLYWYRQTLGQGPEFLTYFQNEAQLEKSRLLSDRFSAERPKGSFSTLEIQRTEQGDSAMYLCASSLAVYEQFFGPGTRLTVL.

The J gene is TRBJ1-2, the V gene TRBV4-1, with 10 positions matching TRBD1. The germline V gene has CDR1 MGHRA and CDR2 YSYEKL. This CDR3 has 16 residues. V shed 0 bases and J 4 bases; nucleotides not matched to a gene: 5. As DNA, the CDR3 is TGCGCCAGCAGCCAAGATCCATGGGACAGGGGCTATGGCTACACCTTC. Encoded protein: CASSQDPWDRGYGYTF.

The CDR3 region is CASSPRSRGNTEAFF. The CDR3 DNA reads as TGTGCCAGCAGCCCCCGTAGCAGGGGGAACACTGAAGCTTTCTTT. This rearrangement joins TRBV9 to TRBJ1-1, with a weak D call TRBD1 (6 bases). CDR1 is SGDLS and CDR2 is YYNGEE in the germline V gene. The CDR3 extends over 15 amino acids. V shed 4 bases and J shed 1 base, with 14 bases lying between them.

The V and J genes are TRBV4-1 and TRBJ1-3; maybe TRBD1 (5 bases). V lost 0 bases and J 2 bases, leaving 11 bases between the germline ends. Germline V gene data show CDR1 as MGHRA and CDR2 as YSYEKL. The CDR3 length is 16 residues. The CDR3 sequence is CASSQDLAGTGNTIYF. In DNA, the CDR3 is TGCGCCAGCAGCCAAGATCTCGCAGGGACTGGAAACACCATATATTTT.

This clone turned up a few times. The chain has TRBV6-4 and TRBJ1-5; 8 bases map to TRBD1. There are 19 residues in the CDR3. CDR1 MRHNA and CDR2 SNTAGT come from the germline V gene. Germline trimming cut 6 bases from V and 1 base from J; bases unmatched to any gene: 17. The CDR3 spells CASRIDRIDRGGSNQPQHF. The DNA for the CDR3 is TGTGCCAGCAGGATAGACAGGATAGACAGGGGCGGGAGCAATCAGCCCCAGCATTTT.